This TCR beta chain is from a study of control samples from healthy donors and cancer patients. Measured with immunoSEQ multiplex PCR; TCRdb has only the in-frame clones, and not every one. Of about 34,000 clones in the sample, around 86% are singletons; the top ten hold about 1.6%. V gave up 2 bases and J gave up 3 bases; unmatched junction bases: 8. The germline CDR1 and CDR2 sequences are SGHTA and FQGNSA. The CDR3 is made up of 16 amino acids. Sequenced sample: PBMCs. This sequence joins TRBV7-2 and TRBJ2-7; 9 bases fit TRBD1. The receptor comes from a woman between 40 and 50 years old with lung cancer. The CDR3 here is CASSLRTGEGFYEQYF. In nucleotides, the CDR3 is TGTGCCAGCAGCTTAAGGACAGGGGAAGGTTTCTACGAGCAGTACTTC.